This entry describes one TCR beta chain. This sample is part of a study of blood T cell repertoires in COVID-19. At the level of the study: Samples taken during acute and convalescent COVID-19 were collected in the United States, Italy and Spain. The analysed material was cDNA or gDNA that came from T cells, B-cell-depleted T cells, or PBMCs.

The CDR3 has 16 amino acids. In germline, CDR1 is LGHDT, CDR2 YNNKEL (reference sequence). With V trimmed by 4 bases and J by 6 bases, 8 bases remained unmatched. Original processing notes: Using reference gene primer amplification, nucleated cell counts were estimated. Sequenced by immunoSEQ multiplex PCR; TCRdb stores in-frame clones only, minus some. For V, J and clone size, that table is used; D and trimming come from the DNA. Among about 280,000 clones listed, 75% to 90% were seen once. The TCR comes from a man between 50 and 59 years old with acute or convalescent COVID-19. The chain couples TRBV3-1 (or the pseudogene TRBV3-2) to TRBJ2-7, with TRBD2 matching over 14 bases. Specimen: peripheral blood. CDR3 coding DNA: TGTGCCAGCAGCCCAACCCGACTAGCGGGGGGGGGCGAGCAGTACTTC. Its protein is CASSPTRLAGGGEQYF.